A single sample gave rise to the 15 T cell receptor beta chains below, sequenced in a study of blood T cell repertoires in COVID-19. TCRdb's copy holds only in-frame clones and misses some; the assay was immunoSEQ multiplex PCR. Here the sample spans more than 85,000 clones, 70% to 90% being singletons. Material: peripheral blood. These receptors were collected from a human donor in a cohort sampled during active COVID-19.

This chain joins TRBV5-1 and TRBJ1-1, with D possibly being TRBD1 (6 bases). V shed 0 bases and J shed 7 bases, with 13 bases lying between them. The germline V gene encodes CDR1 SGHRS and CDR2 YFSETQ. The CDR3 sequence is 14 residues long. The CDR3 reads CASSLEIGRGEAFF. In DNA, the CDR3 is TGCGCCAGCAGCTTGGAAATAGGCAGGGGTGAAGCTTTCTTT.

Written as DNA, the CDR3 is TGTGCCAGCAGCCGGACTAGCGGGACCAACAATGAGCAGTTCTTC. This codes for CASSRTSGTNNEQFF. The chain joins TRBV7-2 to TRBJ2-1; TRBD2 matches at 12 bases. V shed 5 bases and J 5 bases; nucleotides not matched to a gene: 4. This CDR3 comprises 15 residues. CDR1 is SGHTA, CDR2 FQGNSA, per germline.

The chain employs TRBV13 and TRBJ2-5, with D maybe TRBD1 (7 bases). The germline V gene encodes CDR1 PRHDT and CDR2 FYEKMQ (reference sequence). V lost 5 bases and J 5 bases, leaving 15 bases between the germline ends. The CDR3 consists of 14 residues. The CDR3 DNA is TGTGCCAGCAGCCCAGGGGGGCTAGCGGAGACCCAGTACTTC. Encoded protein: CASSPGGLAETQYF.

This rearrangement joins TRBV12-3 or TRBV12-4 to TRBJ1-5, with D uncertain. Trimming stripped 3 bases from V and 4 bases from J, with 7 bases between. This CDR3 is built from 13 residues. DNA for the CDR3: TGTGCCAGCAGTTTTAATAGAAATCAGCCCCAGCATTTT. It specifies CASSFNRNQPQHF.

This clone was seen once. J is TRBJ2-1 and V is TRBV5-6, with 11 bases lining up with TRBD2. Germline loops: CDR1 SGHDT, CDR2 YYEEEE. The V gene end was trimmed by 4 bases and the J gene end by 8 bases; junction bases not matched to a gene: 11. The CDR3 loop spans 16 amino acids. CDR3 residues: CASSRSTSGRHDEQFF. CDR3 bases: TGTGCCAGCAGCCGGTCCACTAGCGGGAGACACGATGAGCAGTTCTTC.

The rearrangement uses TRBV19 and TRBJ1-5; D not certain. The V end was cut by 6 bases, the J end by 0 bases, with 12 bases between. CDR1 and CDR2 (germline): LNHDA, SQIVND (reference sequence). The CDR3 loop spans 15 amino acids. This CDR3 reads CASSLLQVSNQPQHF. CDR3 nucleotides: TGTGCCAGTAGCCTTCTTCAGGTTAGCAATCAGCCCCAGCATTTT.

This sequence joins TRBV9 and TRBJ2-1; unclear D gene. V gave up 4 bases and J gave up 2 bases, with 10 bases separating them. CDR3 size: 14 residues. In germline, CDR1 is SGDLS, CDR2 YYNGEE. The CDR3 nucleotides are TGTGCCAGCAGCCCAAGAACTACCTACAATGAGCAGTTCTTC. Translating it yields CASSPRTTYNEQFF.

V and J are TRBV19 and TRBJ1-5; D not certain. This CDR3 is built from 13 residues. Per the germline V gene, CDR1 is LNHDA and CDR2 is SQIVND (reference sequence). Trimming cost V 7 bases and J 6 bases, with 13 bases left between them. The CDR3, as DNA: TGTGCCAGTACCCGTGCTCTCAGTCAGCCCCAGCATTTT. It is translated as CASTRALSQPQHF.

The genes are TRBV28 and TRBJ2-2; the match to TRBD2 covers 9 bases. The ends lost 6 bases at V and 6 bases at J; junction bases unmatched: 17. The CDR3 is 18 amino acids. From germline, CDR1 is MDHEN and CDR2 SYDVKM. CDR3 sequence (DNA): TGTGCCAGCAGCCGGATACTTAGTAGCGGGAGATCGTCCGGGGAGCTGTTTTTT. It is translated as CASSRILSSGRSSGELFF. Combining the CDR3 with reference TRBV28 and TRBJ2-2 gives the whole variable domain DVKVTQSSRYLVKRTGEKVFLECVQDMDHENMFWYRQDPGLGLRLIYFSYDVKMKEKGDIPEGYSVSREKKERFSLILESASTNQTSMYLCASSRILSSGRSSGELFFGEGSRLTVL.

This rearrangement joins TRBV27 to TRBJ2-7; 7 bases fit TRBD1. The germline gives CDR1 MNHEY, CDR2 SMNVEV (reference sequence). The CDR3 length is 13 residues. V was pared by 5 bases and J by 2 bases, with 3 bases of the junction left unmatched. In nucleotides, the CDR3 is TGTGCCAGCAGTAGGGACAGCACCTACGAGCAGTACTTC. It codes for CASSRDSTYEQYF.

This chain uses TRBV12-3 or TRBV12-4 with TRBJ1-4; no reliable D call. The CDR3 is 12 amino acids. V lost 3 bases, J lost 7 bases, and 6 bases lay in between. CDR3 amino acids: CASSFTAEKLFF. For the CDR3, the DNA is TGTGCCAGCAGTTTTACAGCTGAAAAACTGTTTTTT.

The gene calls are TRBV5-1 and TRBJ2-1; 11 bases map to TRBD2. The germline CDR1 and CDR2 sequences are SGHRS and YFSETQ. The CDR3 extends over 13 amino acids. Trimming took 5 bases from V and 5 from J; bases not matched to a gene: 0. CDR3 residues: CASRGLADNEQFF. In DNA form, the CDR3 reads TGCGCCAGCAGGGGACTAGCGGACAATGAGCAGTTCTTC. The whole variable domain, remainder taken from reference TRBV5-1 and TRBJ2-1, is KAGVTQTPRYLIKTRGQQVTLSCSPISGHRSVSWYQQTPGQGLQFLFEYFSETQRNKGNFPGRFSGRQFSNSRSEMNVSTLELGDSALYLCASRGLADNEQFFGPGTRLTVL.

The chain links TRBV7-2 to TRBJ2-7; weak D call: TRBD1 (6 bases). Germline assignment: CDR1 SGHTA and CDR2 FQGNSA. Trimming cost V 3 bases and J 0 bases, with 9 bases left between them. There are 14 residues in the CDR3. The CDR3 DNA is TGTGCCAGCAGCTTGGGGACACACTCCTACGAGCAGTACTTC. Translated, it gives CASSLGTHSYEQYF.

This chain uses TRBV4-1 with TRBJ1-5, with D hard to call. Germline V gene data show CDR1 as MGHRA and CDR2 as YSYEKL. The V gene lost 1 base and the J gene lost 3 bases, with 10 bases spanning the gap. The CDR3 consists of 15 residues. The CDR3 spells CASSQGSGYNQPQHF. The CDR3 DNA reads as TGCGCCAGCAGCCAAGGTTCGGGATACAATCAGCCCCAGCATTTT.

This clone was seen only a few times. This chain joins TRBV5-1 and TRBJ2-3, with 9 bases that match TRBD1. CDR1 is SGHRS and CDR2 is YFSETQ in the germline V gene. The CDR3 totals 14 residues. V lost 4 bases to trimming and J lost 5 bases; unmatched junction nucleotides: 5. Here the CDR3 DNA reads TGCGCCAGCAGCCGGGACAGGGTAGGAGATACGCAGTATTTT. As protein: CASSRDRVGDTQYF.